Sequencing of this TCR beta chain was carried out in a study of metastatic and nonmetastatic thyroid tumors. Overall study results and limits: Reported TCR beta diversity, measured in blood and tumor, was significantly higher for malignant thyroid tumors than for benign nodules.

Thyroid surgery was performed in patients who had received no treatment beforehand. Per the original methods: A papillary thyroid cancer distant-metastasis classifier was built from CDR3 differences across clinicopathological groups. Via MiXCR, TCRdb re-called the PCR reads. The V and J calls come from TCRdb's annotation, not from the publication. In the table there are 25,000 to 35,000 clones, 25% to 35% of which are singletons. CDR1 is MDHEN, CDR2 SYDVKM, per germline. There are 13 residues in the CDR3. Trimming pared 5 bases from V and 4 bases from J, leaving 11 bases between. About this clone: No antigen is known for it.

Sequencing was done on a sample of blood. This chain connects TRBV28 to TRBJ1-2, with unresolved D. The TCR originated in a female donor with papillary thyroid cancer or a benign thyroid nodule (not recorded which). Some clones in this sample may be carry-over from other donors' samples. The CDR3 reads CASSLQLGYGYTF. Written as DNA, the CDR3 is TGTGCCAGCAGTCTCCAACTAGGCTATGGCTACACCTTC.